Listed below are T cell receptor beta chains from one sample, sequenced in a study of blood T cell repertoires in COVID-19. Only in-frame clones appear in the TCRdb table, and some are missing; sequencing was by immunoSEQ multiplex PCR. The data show some 69,000 clones, 60% to 80% seen once. The sequenced material came from peripheral blood. The receptor set was obtained from a man in his fifties or sixties with acute or convalescent COVID-19. Each CDR3 is given with its conserved first and last residue. Fields, in order: V gene, D gene, J gene, clone size, CDR3 DNA, CDR3 protein. A D gene is named only where the DNA matches it firmly. Size is stated for part of the rows, as once, few or many counts, or as a class when the clone is expanded.

v_call: TRBV5-1
d_call: .
j_call: TRBJ2-5
clone_size: .
cdr3_nt: TGCGCCAGCAGCTTGAATGTAGGGGGAGAGACCCAGTACTTC
cdr3_aa: CASSLNVGGETQYF

v_call: TRBV2
d_call: .
j_call: TRBJ1-1
clone_size: .
cdr3_nt: TGTGCCAGCAGTGAACTATCGAACACTGAAGCTTTCTTT
cdr3_aa: CASSELSNTEAFF

v_call: TRBV2
d_call: .
j_call: TRBJ1-5
clone_size: .
cdr3_nt: TGTGCCAGCAGGACGGGGTCGGCCCAGCATTTT
cdr3_aa: CASRTGSAQHF

v_call: TRBV10-3
d_call: TRBD1
j_call: TRBJ1-1
clone_size: .
cdr3_nt: TGTGCCATCAGGGACAGGGGTGGTGCGCTGAACACTGAAGCTTTCTTT
cdr3_aa: CAIRDRGGALNTEAFF

v_call: TRBV6-2/TRBV6-3
d_call: .
j_call: TRBJ1-5
clone_size: .
cdr3_nt: TGTGCCAGCAGTTACACCGGGGAGTTTGGCCCCCAGCATTTT
cdr3_aa: CASSYTGEFGPQHF

v_call: TRBV10-3
d_call: TRBD2
j_call: TRBJ2-3
clone_size: .
cdr3_nt: TGTGCCATCAGCACGAGCGGGGGGGTCACAGATACGCAGTATTTT
cdr3_aa: CAISTSGGVTDTQYF

v_call: TRBV7-9
d_call: .
j_call: TRBJ1-2
clone_size: .
cdr3_nt: TGTGCCAGCAGCTTAGCCGTCGGGAGATCTAACTATGGCTACACCTTC
cdr3_aa: CASSLAVGRSNYGYTF

v_call: TRBV9
d_call: TRBD2
j_call: TRBJ2-3
clone_size: .
cdr3_nt: TGTGCCAGCAGTCTCCTAGCGGGGGTGCCAGATACGCAGTATTTT
cdr3_aa: CASSLLAGVPDTQYF

v_call: TRBV18
d_call: .
j_call: TRBJ2-2
clone_size: .
cdr3_nt: TGTGCCAGCTCACCCGTTGAACATTCAAACACCGGGGAGCTGTTTTTT
cdr3_aa: CASSPVEHSNTGELFF

v_call: TRBV7-3
d_call: TRBD2
j_call: TRBJ2-1
clone_size: .
cdr3_nt: TGTGCCAGCAGCTTAACTGGTAGCGGGGGTTACAATGAGCAGTTCTTC
cdr3_aa: CASSLTGSGGYNEQFF

v_call: TRBV5-4
d_call: .
j_call: TRBJ2-3
clone_size: .
cdr3_nt: TGTGCCAGCAGCTTGGGATTTGAGAGCACAGATACGCAGTATTTT
cdr3_aa: CASSLGFESTDTQYF

v_call: TRBV4-3
d_call: .
j_call: TRBJ2-1
clone_size: .
cdr3_nt: TGCGCCAGCAGCCAAGGGCAGGATTCCTACAATGAGCAGTTCTTC
cdr3_aa: CASSQGQDSYNEQFF

v_call: TRBV19
d_call: TRBD1
j_call: TRBJ2-7
clone_size: .
cdr3_nt: TGTGCCAGTAGTGTGGCCGGGACAGGCAACTACGAGCAGTACTTC
cdr3_aa: CASSVAGTGNYEQYF

v_call: TRBV10-3
d_call: TRBD1
j_call: TRBJ1-1
clone_size: .
cdr3_nt: TGTGCCACGGGACAGGGGACTGAAGCTTTCTTT
cdr3_aa: CATGQGTEAFF

v_call: TRBV30
d_call: .
j_call: TRBJ2-7
clone_size: .
cdr3_nt: TGTGCCTGGGAGGTAGGAGGGCCCGAGCAGTACTTC
cdr3_aa: CAWEVGGPEQYF

v_call: TRBV5-1
d_call: .
j_call: TRBJ1-6
clone_size: few
cdr3_nt: TGCGCCAGCACCAATGAGGCCGGGGGAAGCTCACCCCTCCACTTT
cdr3_aa: CASTNEAGGSSPLHF

v_call: TRBV19
d_call: .
j_call: TRBJ2-1
clone_size: .
cdr3_nt: TGTGCCAGTAGTCCGCGATGGGACTTGGGCTACAATGAGCAGTTCTTC
cdr3_aa: CASSPRWDLGYNEQFF

v_call: TRBV5-1
d_call: .
j_call: TRBJ1-1
clone_size: .
cdr3_nt: TGCGCCAGCAGCCCCGGGTCTGCGTGGAACACTGAAGCTTTCTTT
cdr3_aa: CASSPGSAWNTEAFF

v_call: TRBV10-3
d_call: .
j_call: TRBJ1-2
clone_size: .
cdr3_nt: TGTGCCACCACCCTGGAGGGCCCTAGCTACACCTTC
cdr3_aa: CATTLEGPSYTF

v_call: TRBV6-6
d_call: .
j_call: TRBJ2-7
clone_size: .
cdr3_nt: TGTGCCAGCAGCTCCGAACAGGCGGGGAGCTACGAGCAGTACTTC
cdr3_aa: CASSSEQAGSYEQYF

v_call: TRBV23-1
d_call: .
j_call: TRBJ2-5
clone_size: .
cdr3_nt: TGCGCCAGCAGTCGAATGACTAGTTCAGAAGAGACCCAGTACTTC
cdr3_aa: CASSRMTSSEETQYF

v_call: TRBV2
d_call: .
j_call: TRBJ1-6
clone_size: .
cdr3_nt: TGTGCCAGCAGTTCCGGGACACCACTCCACTTT
cdr3_aa: CASSSGTPLHF

v_call: TRBV25-1
d_call: .
j_call: TRBJ1-1
clone_size: .
cdr3_nt: TGTGCCAGCAGTGACGCGGGGGGCATGGTCGGGAACACTGAAGCTTTCTTT
cdr3_aa: CASSDAGGMVGNTEAFF

v_call: TRBV29-1
d_call: .
j_call: TRBJ1-3
clone_size: .
cdr3_nt: TGCAGCGTTCAGATATTCTCTGGAAACACCATATATTTT
cdr3_aa: CSVQIFSGNTIYF

v_call: TRBV4-2
d_call: .
j_call: TRBJ2-2
clone_size: few
cdr3_nt: TGTGCCAGCAGCCAAGATAACAGCCAGAACACCGGGGAGCTGTTTTTT
cdr3_aa: CASSQDNSQNTGELFF

v_call: TRBV3-1/TRBV3-2
d_call: .
j_call: TRBJ1-2
clone_size: .
cdr3_nt: TGTGCCAGCAGCCAGGCCGGGGGGGCTAACTATGGCTACACCTTC
cdr3_aa: CASSQAGGANYGYTF

v_call: TRBV7-9
d_call: .
j_call: TRBJ2-7
clone_size: many
cdr3_nt: TGTGCCAGCAGCTTAGAGGTTAGCGCCCGACCCTACGAGCAGTACTTC
cdr3_aa: CASSLEVSARPYEQYF

v_call: TRBV5-1
d_call: .
j_call: TRBJ1-3
clone_size: .
cdr3_nt: TGCGCCAGCAGCTTGGAAGTACAGGGATCTGGAAACACCATATATTTT
cdr3_aa: CASSLEVQGSGNTIYF